A single T cell receptor beta chain is shown here with its context. The antigen is not known. The junction shows a germline mismatch at one end, possibly a read error. The data were produced by immunoSEQ multiplex PCR, yet TCRdb's version contains in-frame clones alone and is incomplete. The sample records approximately 4,100 clones, 55% to 85% being singletons. Tumor samples were taken before definitive surgery or chemotherapy. The data belong to a study of high-grade serous ovarian cancer treatment subgroups. Study-wide findings and caveats: The analyses considered CDR3 and ignored CDR1 and CDR2. Tumors within one patient showed repertoire similarity of roughly 0.11 to 0.79. Higher neoantigen levels went with greater TCR clonal relatedness. These tumor repertoires lack spatial information from bulk sequencing.

The CDR3 is 15 residues long. Germline assignment: CDR1 SGHTA and CDR2 FQGNSA. Sequences were obtained from tumor tissue. This sequence was found in a human donor with high-grade serous ovarian cancer. The chain recombines TRBV7-2 with TRBJ2-3; TRBD2 matches at 11 bases. DNA for the CDR3: TGTGCCAGCAGCCTAGCGGGGGGAACTCTAGATACGCAGTATTTT. This encodes CASSLAGGTLDTQYF.